A selection of T cell receptor beta chains follows, all from one sample in a study of metastatic and nonmetastatic thyroid tumors. Using MiXCR, TCRdb re-called clones from the PCR reads. Here the sample spans tens of thousands of clones, around 10% being singletons. The sequenced sample consisted of blood. These receptors all stem from a female donor with papillary thyroid cancer or a benign thyroid nodule (not recorded which). Some clones in this sample may be carry-over from other donors' samples. Both conserved end residues are part of each CDR3. The order of the fields is V gene, J gene, CDR3 protein.

V gene: TRBV19; J gene: TRBJ1-2; CDR3 protein: CASSEGRTNYGYTF
V gene: TRBV6-1; J gene: TRBJ2-7; CDR3 protein: CASSGAGVSYEQYF
V gene: TRBV6-1; J gene: TRBJ2-7; CDR3 protein: CASSEAPGTGGHEQYF
V gene: TRBV4-2; J gene: TRBJ2-1; CDR3 protein: CASSRVSISGSSNRNEQFF
V gene: TRBV12-3/TRBV12-4; J gene: TRBJ2-7; CDR3 protein: CASSFGEAYEQYF
V gene: TRBV5-1; J gene: TRBJ2-6; CDR3 protein: CASSPGGAGANVLTF
V gene: TRBV11-2; J gene: TRBJ2-3; CDR3 protein: CASIPAGTVNTDTQYF
V gene: TRBV5-4; J gene: TRBJ2-5; CDR3 protein: CASSGERRGPETQYF
V gene: TRBV18; J gene: TRBJ2-2; CDR3 protein: CASSPRANTGELFF
V gene: TRBV28; J gene: TRBJ2-3; CDR3 protein: CASSSSPGTRSYF
V gene: TRBV3-1; J gene: TRBJ2-1; CDR3 protein: CASSPGQLAGAAYNDEQFF
V gene: TRBV4-3; J gene: TRBJ2-5; CDR3 protein: CASSQEGRGSQETQYF
V gene: TRBV20-1; J gene: TRBJ2-7; CDR3 protein: CSSQRGPNEQYF
V gene: TRBV2; J gene: TRBJ2-1; CDR3 protein: CASSVDSSSYNEQFF
V gene: TRBV24-1; J gene: TRBJ2-1; CDR3 protein: CATRGGTSSSYNEQFF
V gene: TRBV13; J gene: TRBJ1-6; CDR3 protein: CASSSRTGERLLHF
V gene: TRBV6-2/TRBV6-3; J gene: TRBJ2-2; CDR3 protein: CASSYDGQGYTGELFF
V gene: TRBV20-1; J gene: TRBJ2-5; CDR3 protein: CSASRSAGGPETQYF
V gene: TRBV7-9; J gene: TRBJ1-1; CDR3 protein: CASSLWGRTNTEAFF
V gene: TRBV28; J gene: TRBJ2-3; CDR3 protein: CASSTPLGADTQYF
V gene: TRBV9; J gene: TRBJ2-1; CDR3 protein: CASTPKAGLAETYNEQFF
V gene: TRBV18; J gene: TRBJ1-1; CDR3 protein: CASRQGEAFF
V gene: TRBV30; J gene: TRBJ2-1; CDR3 protein: CAWTPGGSYNEQFF
V gene: TRBV20-1; J gene: TRBJ1-1; CDR3 protein: CSAATSGPKNTEAFF
V gene: TRBV12-3/TRBV12-4; J gene: TRBJ2-6; CDR3 protein: CASRKDRAYSGANVLTF
V gene: TRBV5-5; J gene: TRBJ2-7; CDR3 protein: CASSLEGEAVSEQYF
V gene: TRBV6-1; J gene: TRBJ1-1; CDR3 protein: CANKQGAYTEAFF
V gene: TRBV7-9; J gene: TRBJ2-2; CDR3 protein: CASSPPTTNTGELFF
V gene: TRBV4-1; J gene: TRBJ1-2; CDR3 protein: CASSHRVRGRSYGYTF
V gene: TRBV5-1; J gene: TRBJ1-6; CDR3 protein: CASSVTGDNSPLHF
V gene: TRBV6-1; J gene: TRBJ1-6; CDR3 protein: CASRRTVYNSPLHF
V gene: TRBV12-3/TRBV12-4; J gene: TRBJ2-3; CDR3 protein: CATRLADTQYF
V gene: TRBV12-5; J gene: TRBJ2-5; CDR3 protein: CAGLGGRDQETQYF
V gene: TRBV3-1; J gene: TRBJ2-7; CDR3 protein: CASSQDYRVPYEQYF
V gene: TRBV2; J gene: TRBJ1-3; CDR3 protein: CASNVDRFSGNTIYF
V gene: TRBV7-9; J gene: TRBJ2-7; CDR3 protein: CASSFIQAEQYF
V gene: TRBV15; J gene: TRBJ2-1; CDR3 protein: CATSPGISYNEQFF
V gene: TRBV4-3; J gene: TRBJ2-1; CDR3 protein: CASSQLAGPRGNEQFF
V gene: TRBV24-1; J gene: TRBJ2-2; CDR3 protein: CATRDTGELFF
V gene: TRBV10-3; J gene: TRBJ2-1; CDR3 protein: CAISESKPGDYNEQFF
V gene: TRBV14; J gene: TRBJ2-2; CDR3 protein: CASSQGLAGNGELFF
V gene: TRBV5-8; J gene: TRBJ2-1; CDR3 protein: CASSVGTGGSGEQFF
V gene: TRBV2; J gene: TRBJ2-3; CDR3 protein: CASSDLLADTQYF
V gene: TRBV20-1; J gene: TRBJ1-5; CDR3 protein: CSADTSGGGNQPQHF
V gene: TRBV19; J gene: TRBJ2-1; CDR3 protein: CASSIDLLAPYNEQFF
V gene: TRBV27; J gene: TRBJ1-4; CDR3 protein: CASSGPPGGREKLFF
V gene: TRBV6-1; J gene: TRBJ1-2; CDR3 protein: CASSPDSVSGYTF
V gene: TRBV9; J gene: TRBJ2-1; CDR3 protein: CASSVGGGLAGYNEQFF
V gene: TRBV11-2; J gene: TRBJ1-2; CDR3 protein: CASSLVGDPGWNYGYTF
V gene: TRBV24-1; J gene: TRBJ2-7; CDR3 protein: CATSALTAMGYEQYF
V gene: TRBV4-1; J gene: TRBJ1-5; CDR3 protein: CASSQVKGQLNQPQHF